This TCR beta chain was recovered during a study of T-cell memory formation after mild COVID-19. Study findings and constraints: Nothing confirmed that second-wave clones peaking on day 37 were specific for SARS-CoV-2.

The authors produced TCR alpha and TCR beta cDNA libraries with sample barcodes and UMIs by 5'RACE using constant-segment primers. MiXCR, applied by TCRdb to the 5' RACE reads, yields one record per CDR3 protein. Of around 340,000 distinct CDR3 sequences listed, about a sixth were seen once; the top ten hold around 20%. This clonotype was observed many times. No antigen is known for it. This clonotype was sampled from a man aged 18 to 35 who had mild COVID-19 (a few samples of this study predate the infection). Cell type and time point are not known. The sequencing input was PBMCs or a T cell subset sorted from them (not recorded which).

The DNA for the CDR3 is TGTGCCAGCAGCGTAGATATAAGAGAGACCCAGTACTTC. Translation: CASSVDIRETQYF. The chain employs TRBV7-3 and TRBJ2-5; D unclear. CDR1 and CDR2 from the germline V gene are SGHTA and FQGTGA. CDR3 length: 13 residues. V lost 5 bases and J 4 bases, leaving 11 bases between the germline ends.